The rows below give T cell receptor beta chains drawn from one sample of a study of a mutant IDH1 vaccine in newly diagnosed glioma. Sequencing used immunoSEQ multiplex PCR; TCRdb keeps in-frame clones, though not all of them. The repertoire includes under 50,000 clones, 80% to 95% of them detected once, and just under 4% sits in the top ten. These receptors lack a known antigen. Specimen: PBMCs, collected from a glioma patient whose treatment included an IDH1 peptide vaccine. All receptors come from a man in his fifties or sixties with glioma. The CDR3 runs from the conserved cysteine through the conserved F or W. D genes are given only for firm matches. For some rows the clone size is stated as once, few or many, or as a class when expanded; others skip it.

>TRBJ2-5|TRBV14|NA|TRBD1
TGTGCCAGCAGCCTGACAGGGGGGCAAGAGACCCAGTACTTC
CASSLTGGQETQYF
>TRBJ1-3|TRBV11-1|NA|NA
TGTGCCAGCAGCTTAGCGTCCGGAGGGTCCTCCGCTGGAAACACCATATATTTT
CASSLASGGSSAGNTIYF
>TRBJ2-6|TRBV19|NA|NA
TGTGCCAGTAGTCGACAGGCCTCCCTGAGATTAAGCTCTGGGGCCAACGTCCTGACTTTC
CASSRQASLRLSSGANVLTF
>TRBJ2-3|TRBV5-8|NA|TRBD2
TGTGCCAGCAGCTGGGGGGACTACGGCGCAGATACGCAGTATTTT
CASSWGDYGADTQYF
>TRBJ2-1|TRBV5-6|NA|NA
TGTGCCAGCAGCTTGGGCCGGGGAAGCTCCTACAATGAGCAGTTCTTC
CASSLGRGSSYNEQFF
>TRBJ1-2|TRBV6-5|NA|NA
TGTGCCAGCAGCAAGGGGCATGGCTACACCTTC
CASSKGHGYTF
>TRBJ2-3|TRBV5-5|NA|NA
TGTGCCAGCAGCTTGGAGGGGGGGGCCACAGATACGCAGTATTTT
CASSLEGGATDTQYF
>TRBJ1-2|TRBV5-5|NA|NA
TGTGCCAGCAGCTTGGACACTAACTATGGCTACACCTTC
CASSLDTNYGYTF
>TRBJ1-1|TRBV9|NA|NA
TGTGCCAGCAGCGTGGAAGAAATGAACACTGAAGCTTTCTTT
CASSVEEMNTEAFF
>TRBJ1-1|TRBV4-1|NA|NA
TGCGCCAGCAGCCAAGGGGGTAAGGGAAGGGGCACTGAAGCTTTCTTT
CASSQGGKGRGTEAFF
>TRBJ2-5|TRBV11-2|NA|TRBD2
TGTGCCAGCAGTTGGACTAGCGGGAGCGGGCAAGAGACCCAGTACTTC
CASSWTSGSGQETQYF
>TRBJ1-1|TRBV19|NA|TRBD1
TGTGCCAGTAGTTTCACAGGGGGGGGCGGCACTGAAGCTTTCTTT
CASSFTGGGGTEAFF
>TRBJ2-7|TRBV27|NA|NA
TGTGCCAGCAGTTTAACACAGCACCACGAGCAGTACTTC
CASSLTQHHEQYF
>TRBJ1-4|TRBV5-1|NA|TRBD1
TGCGCCAGCAGCTGGGGGACAGGGGCTAATGAAAAACTGTTTTTT
CASSWGTGANEKLFF
>TRBJ2-2|TRBV10-3|NA|TRBD1
TGTGCCATCAGTGATCCCGGGACAGCCCAGACCGGGGAGCTGTTTTTT
CAISDPGTAQTGELFF
>TRBJ2-3|TRBV27|NA|NA
TGTGCCAGCAGGCGGGATTTTCAGGGGTTATCAGATACGCAGTATTTT
CASRRDFQGLSDTQYF
>TRBJ2-2|TRBV27|once|NA
TGTGCCAGCAGTCGCCTGAGGGGGGGCTTCCGGAACACCGGGGAGCTGTTTTTT
CASSRLRGGFRNTGELFF
>TRBJ2-7|TRBV5-1|NA|NA
TGCGCCAGCAGCCCCTGGGATAGCAGCTACGAGCAGTACTTC
CASSPWDSSYEQYF
>TRBJ2-1|TRBV29-1|NA|TRBD2
TGCAGCGCCTCGGGGGGGTACAATGAGCAGTTCTTC
CSASGGYNEQFF
>TRBJ1-2|TRBV5-6|NA|TRBD1
TGTGCCAGCAGCTTGCCCGGACAGGGGGATAGTGGCTACACCTTC
CASSLPGQGDSGYTF
>TRBJ1-5|TRBV6-6|once|TRBD1
TGTGCCCTCTCGGGACAGCAAAGCAATCAGCCCCAGCATTTT
CALSGQQSNQPQHF
>TRBJ2-3|TRBV27|NA|TRBD1
TGTGCCAGCAGTCGGACAGGGCGTTCAGATACGCAGTATTTT
CASSRTGRSDTQYF
>TRBJ1-4|TRBV6-5|NA|NA
TGTGCCAGCAGTTACTCGGGCGGAGCTAATGAAAAACTGTTTTTT
CASSYSGGANEKLFF
>TRBJ2-2|TRBV13|NA|TRBD2
TGTGCCAGCAGATTCGGGACTAGCGGGGCCGGGGAGCTGTTTTTT
CASRFGTSGAGELFF
>TRBJ1-6|TRBV4-3|NA|TRBD1
TGCGCCAGCAGCCACACGGGGGACAGTGGCTCACCCCTCCACTTT
CASSHTGDSGSPLHF
>TRBJ1-2|TRBV4-1|NA|TRBD1
TGCGCCAGCAGCCCGCGGGAGGGACAGAACTATGGCTACACCTTC
CASSPREGQNYGYTF
>TRBJ1-2|TRBV6-6|NA|TRBD1
TGTGCCAGCAGTGGACGGGACAGACTCAGCTATGGCTACACCTTC
CASSGRDRLSYGYTF
>TRBJ1-5|TRBV20-1|NA|TRBD1
TGCAGTGGCCGAACAGGGGTCTTTCAGCATTTT
CSGRTGVFQHF
>TRBJ1-4|TRBV7-2|NA|NA
TGTGCCAGCAGCTCTTCGTGGGGCGCTGAAAAACTGTTTTTT
CASSSSWGAEKLFF
>TRBJ2-7|TRBV19|NA|NA
TGTGCCAGTAGTATAGGTGCGGAGTCCTACGAGCAGTACTTC
CASSIGAESYEQYF
>TRBJ1-1|TRBV9|NA|TRBD1
TGTGCCAGCAGCGTAGCTCGAGGGGGCGTGGCTTTCTTT
CASSVARGGVAFF
>TRBJ2-7|TRBV5-5|NA|NA
TGTGCCAGCAGCTTGGAGGGTCATGTAGGTAGCTACGAGCAGTACTTC
CASSLEGHVGSYEQYF
>TRBJ1-6|TRBV6-4|NA|TRBD1
TGTGCCAGCAGTGAAGGCACAGGGGGCAATTCACCCCTCCACTTT
CASSEGTGGNSPLHF
>TRBJ2-1|TRBV10-1|NA|TRBD2
TGCGCCAGCAGTAGGGATTTGGGACTATACAATGAGCAGTTCTTC
CASSRDLGLYNEQFF